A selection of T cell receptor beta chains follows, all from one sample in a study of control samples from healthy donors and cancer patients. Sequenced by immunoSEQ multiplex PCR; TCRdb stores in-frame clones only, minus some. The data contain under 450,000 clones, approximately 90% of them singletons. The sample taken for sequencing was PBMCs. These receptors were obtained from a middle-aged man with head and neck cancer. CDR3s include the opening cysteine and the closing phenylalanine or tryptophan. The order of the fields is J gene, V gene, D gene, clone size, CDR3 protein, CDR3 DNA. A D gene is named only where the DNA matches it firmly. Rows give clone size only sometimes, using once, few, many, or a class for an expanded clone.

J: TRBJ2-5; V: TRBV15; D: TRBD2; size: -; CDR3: CATSRGLEGETQYF; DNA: TGTGCCACCAGCAGGGGACTAGAAGGGGAGACCCAGTACTTC
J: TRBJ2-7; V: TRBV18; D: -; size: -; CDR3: CASSPPTGYEQYF; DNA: TGTGCCAGCTCACCTCCAACAGGCTACGAGCAGTACTTC
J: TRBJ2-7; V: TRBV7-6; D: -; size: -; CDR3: CASSQGAAGPYEQYF; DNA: TGTGCCAGCAGCCAGGGTGCGGCGGGACCCTACGAGCAGTACTTC
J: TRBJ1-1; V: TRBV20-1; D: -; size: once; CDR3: CSAGVNVGTEAFF; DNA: TGCAGTGCTGGTGTTAATGTGGGCACTGAAGCTTTCTTT
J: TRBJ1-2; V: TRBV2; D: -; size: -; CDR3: CASSEYRGDIGFF; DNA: TGTGCCAGCAGTGAATACCGGGGCGACATTGGATTCTTC
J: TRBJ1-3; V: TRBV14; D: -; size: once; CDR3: CASSQDWGGNTIYF; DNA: TGTGCCAGCAGCCAAGATTGGGGCGGAAACACCATATATTTT
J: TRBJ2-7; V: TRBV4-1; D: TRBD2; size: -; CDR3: CASSQGGLAGVLRGFREQYF; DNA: TGCGCCAGCAGCCAAGGAGGACTAGCGGGGGTTCTACGAGGTTTCCGTGAGCAGTACTTC
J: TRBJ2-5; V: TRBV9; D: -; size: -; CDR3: CASSGWGETQYF; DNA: TGTGCCAGCAGCGGGTGGGGAGAGACCCAGTACTTC
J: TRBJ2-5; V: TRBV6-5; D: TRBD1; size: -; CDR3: CASSRTGGGRETQYF; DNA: TGTGCCAGCAGTAGGACAGGGGGAGGCCGGGAGACCCAGTACTTC
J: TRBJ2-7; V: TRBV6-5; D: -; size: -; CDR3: CASSWAGAETYEQYF; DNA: TGTGCCAGCAGTTGGGCCGGAGCGGAAACCTACGAGCAGTACTTC
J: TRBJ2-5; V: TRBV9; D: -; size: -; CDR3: CASSALGVGTETQYF; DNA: TGTGCCAGCAGCGCCCTAGGGGTTGGAACAGAGACCCAGTACTTC
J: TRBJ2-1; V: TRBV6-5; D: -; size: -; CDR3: CASNDRSSWVEQFF; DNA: TGTGCCAGCAACGACAGGAGTAGTTGGGTTGAGCAGTTCTTC
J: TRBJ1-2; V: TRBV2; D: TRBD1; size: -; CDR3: CAGRGDSPNYGYTF; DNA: TGTGCCGGGAGAGGGGACAGTCCTAACTATGGCTACACCTTC
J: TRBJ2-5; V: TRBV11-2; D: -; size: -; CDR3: CATGLGRIEETQYF; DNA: TGTGCCACCGGATTGGGGCGGATAGAAGAGACCCAGTACTTC
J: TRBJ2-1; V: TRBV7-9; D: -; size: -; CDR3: CASGPADEQFF; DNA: TGTGCCAGCGGCCCCGCCGATGAGCAGTTCTTC
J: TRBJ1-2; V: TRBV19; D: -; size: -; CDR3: CASSTGLPIYGYTF; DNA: TGTGCCAGTAGTACGGGGCTACCTATCTATGGCTACACCTTC